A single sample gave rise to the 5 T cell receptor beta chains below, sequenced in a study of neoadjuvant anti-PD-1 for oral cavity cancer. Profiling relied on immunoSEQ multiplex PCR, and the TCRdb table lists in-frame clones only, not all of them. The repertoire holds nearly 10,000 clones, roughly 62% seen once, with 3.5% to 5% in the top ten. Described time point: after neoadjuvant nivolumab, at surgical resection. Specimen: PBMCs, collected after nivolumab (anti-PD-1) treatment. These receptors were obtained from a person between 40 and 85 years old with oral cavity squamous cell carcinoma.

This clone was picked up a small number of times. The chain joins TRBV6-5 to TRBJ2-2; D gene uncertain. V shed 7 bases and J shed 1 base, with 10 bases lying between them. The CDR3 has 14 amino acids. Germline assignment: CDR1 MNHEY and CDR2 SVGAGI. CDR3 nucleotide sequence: TGTGCCAGCAAACCCCGCAGGAACACCGGGGAGCTGTTTTTT. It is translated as CASKPRRNTGELFF.

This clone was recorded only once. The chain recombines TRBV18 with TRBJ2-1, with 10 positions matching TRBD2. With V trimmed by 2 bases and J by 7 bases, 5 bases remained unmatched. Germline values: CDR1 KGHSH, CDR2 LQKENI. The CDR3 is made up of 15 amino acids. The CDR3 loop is CASSPGAGGANEQFF. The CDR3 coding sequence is TGTGCCAGCTCACCAGGAGCGGGGGGGGCTAATGAGCAGTTCTTC.

The DNA of the CDR3 is TGTGCCAGCACTTCACCGGGACTTCCGAATTCACCCCTCCACTTT. Protein: CASTSPGLPNSPLHF. This sequence joins TRBV28 and TRBJ1-6; the D gene is possibly TRBD1 (5 bases). V was trimmed by 7 bases and J by 7 bases, leaving 17 bases between them. The germline CDR1 and CDR2 sequences are MDHEN and SYDVKM. This CDR3 spans 15 amino acids. Complete variable domain (other parts from reference TRBV28 and TRBJ1-6): DVKVTQSSRYLVKRTGEKVFLECVQDMDHENMFWYRQDPGLGLRLIYFSYDVKMKEKGDIPEGYSVSREKKERFSLILESASTNQTSMYLCASTSPGLPNSPLHFGNGTRLTVT.

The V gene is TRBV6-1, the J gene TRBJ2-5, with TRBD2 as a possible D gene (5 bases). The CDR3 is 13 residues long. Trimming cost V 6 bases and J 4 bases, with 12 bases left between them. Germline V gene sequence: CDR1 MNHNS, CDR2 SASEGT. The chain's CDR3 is CASREEVRETQYF. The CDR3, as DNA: TGTGCCAGCAGGGAGGAGGTCCGAGAGACCCAGTACTTC.

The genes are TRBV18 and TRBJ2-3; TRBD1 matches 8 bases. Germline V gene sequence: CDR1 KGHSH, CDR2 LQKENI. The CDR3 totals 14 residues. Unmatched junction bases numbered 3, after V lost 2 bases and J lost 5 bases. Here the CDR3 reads CASSPLGTGDTQYF. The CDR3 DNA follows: TGTGCCAGCTCACCATTGGGGACAGGAGATACGCAGTATTTT.